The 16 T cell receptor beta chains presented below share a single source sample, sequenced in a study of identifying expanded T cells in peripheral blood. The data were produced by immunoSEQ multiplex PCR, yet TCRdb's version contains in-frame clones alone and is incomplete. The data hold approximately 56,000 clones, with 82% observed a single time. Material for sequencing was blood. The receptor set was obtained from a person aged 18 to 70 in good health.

The CDR3 sequence is CASSFDRGPTEAFF. The CDR3, as DNA: TGTGCCAGCAGCTTCGACAGGGGGCCCACTGAAGCTTTCTTT. The V and J genes are TRBV13 and TRBJ1-1, with 10 bases aligning to TRBD1. V lost 3 bases and J lost 4; bases outside the gene matches: 2. The CDR3 has 14 residues. Germline V gene sequence: CDR1 PRHDT, CDR2 FYEKMQ (reference sequence).

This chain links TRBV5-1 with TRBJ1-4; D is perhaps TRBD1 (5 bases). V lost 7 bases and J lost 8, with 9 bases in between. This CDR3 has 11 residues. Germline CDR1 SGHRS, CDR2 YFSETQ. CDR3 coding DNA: TGCGCCAGCGAGCAGGGAGAAAAACTGTTTTTT. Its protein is CASEQGEKLFF.

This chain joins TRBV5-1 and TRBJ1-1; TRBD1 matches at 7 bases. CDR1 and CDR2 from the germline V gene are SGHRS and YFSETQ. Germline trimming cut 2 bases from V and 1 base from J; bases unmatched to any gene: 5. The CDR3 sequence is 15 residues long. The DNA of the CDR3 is TGCGCCAGCAGCTTCCTAGGGACAGAGAACACTGAAGCTTTCTTT. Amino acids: CASSFLGTENTEAFF.

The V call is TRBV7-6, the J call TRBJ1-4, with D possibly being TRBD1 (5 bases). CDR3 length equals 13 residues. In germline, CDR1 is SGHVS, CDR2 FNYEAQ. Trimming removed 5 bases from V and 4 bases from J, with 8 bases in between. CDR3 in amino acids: CASSRQFNEKLFF. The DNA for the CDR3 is TGTGCCAGCAGCCGACAGTTTAATGAAAAACTGTTTTTT.

CDR3 DNA: TGCGCCAGCAGCCCTAGCGGGTCTACAAATGAGCAGTTCTTC. Amino acids: CASSPSGSTNEQFF. The gene calls are TRBV4-3 and TRBJ2-1, with 8 bases matching TRBD2. The CDR3 contains 14 residues. J lost 7 bases, V lost 4 bases, and 6 bases had no gene match. The germline CDR1 and CDR2 sequences are LGHNA and YSLEER.

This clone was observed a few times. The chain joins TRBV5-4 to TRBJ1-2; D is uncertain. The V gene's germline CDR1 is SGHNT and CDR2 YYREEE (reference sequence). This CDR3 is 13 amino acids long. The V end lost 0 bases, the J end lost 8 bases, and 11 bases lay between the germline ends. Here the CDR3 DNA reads TGTGCCAGCAGCTTGGGCGCCTCGAAGGGCTACACCTTC. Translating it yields CASSLGASKGYTF.

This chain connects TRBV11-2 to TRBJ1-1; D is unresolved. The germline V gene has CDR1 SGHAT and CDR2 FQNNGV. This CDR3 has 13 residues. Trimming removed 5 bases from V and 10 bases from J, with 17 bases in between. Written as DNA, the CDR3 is TGTGCCAGCAGCCCCTACCCCGCGACGCTAGCTTTCTTT. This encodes CASSPYPATLAFF.

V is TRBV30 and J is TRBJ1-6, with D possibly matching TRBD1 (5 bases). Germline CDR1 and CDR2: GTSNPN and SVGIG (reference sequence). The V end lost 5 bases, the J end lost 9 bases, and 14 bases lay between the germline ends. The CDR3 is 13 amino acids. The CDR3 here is CAWWRGGSSPLHF. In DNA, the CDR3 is TGTGCCTGGTGGAGGGGAGGAAGTTCACCCCTCCACTTT.

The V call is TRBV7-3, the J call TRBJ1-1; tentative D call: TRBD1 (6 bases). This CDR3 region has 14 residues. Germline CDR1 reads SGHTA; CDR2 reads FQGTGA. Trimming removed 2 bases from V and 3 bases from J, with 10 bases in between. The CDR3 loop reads CASSLFRTDTEAFF. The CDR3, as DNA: TGTGCCAGCAGCTTATTTCGGACAGACACTGAAGCTTTCTTT. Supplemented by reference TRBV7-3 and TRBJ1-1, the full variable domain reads GAGVSQTPSNKVTEKGKYVELRCDPISGHTALYWYRQSLGQGPEFLIYFQGTGAADDSGLPNDRFFAVRPEGSVSTLKIQRTERGDSAVYLCASSLFRTDTEAFFGQGTRLTVV.

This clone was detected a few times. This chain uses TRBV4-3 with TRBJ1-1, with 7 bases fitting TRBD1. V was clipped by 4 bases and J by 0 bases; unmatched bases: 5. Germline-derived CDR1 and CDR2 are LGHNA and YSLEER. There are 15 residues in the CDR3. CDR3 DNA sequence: TGCGCCAGCAGCCGGGGACAGTTTTTGAACACTGAAGCTTTCTTT. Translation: CASSRGQFLNTEAFF.

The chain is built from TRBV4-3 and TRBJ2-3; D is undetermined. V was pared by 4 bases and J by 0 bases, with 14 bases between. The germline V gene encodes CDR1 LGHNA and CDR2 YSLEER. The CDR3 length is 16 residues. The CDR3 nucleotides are TGCGCCAGCAGCCGAGGTAGGGCAGACAGCACAGATACGCAGTATTTT. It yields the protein CASSRGRADSTDTQYF.

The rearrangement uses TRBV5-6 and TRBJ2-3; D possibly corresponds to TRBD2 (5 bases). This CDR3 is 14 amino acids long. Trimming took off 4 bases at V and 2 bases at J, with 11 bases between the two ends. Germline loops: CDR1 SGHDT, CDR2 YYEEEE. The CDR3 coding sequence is TGTGCCAGCAGCCCAGGACTCGACACAGATACGCAGTATTTT. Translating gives CASSPGLDTDTQYF.

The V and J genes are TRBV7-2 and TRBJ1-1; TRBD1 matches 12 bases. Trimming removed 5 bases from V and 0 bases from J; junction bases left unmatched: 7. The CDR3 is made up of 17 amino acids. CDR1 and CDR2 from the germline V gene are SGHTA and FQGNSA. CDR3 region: CASSRRGTGGLNTEAFF. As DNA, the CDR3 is TGTGCCAGCAGCCGCCGAGGGACAGGGGGCCTGAACACTGAAGCTTTCTTT.

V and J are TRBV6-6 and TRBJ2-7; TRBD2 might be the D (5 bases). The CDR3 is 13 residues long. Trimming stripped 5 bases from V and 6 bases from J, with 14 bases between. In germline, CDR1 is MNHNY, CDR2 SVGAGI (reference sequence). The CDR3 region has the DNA TGTGCCAGCAGTCCCCTCGGGGAAGGCGAGCAGTACGTC. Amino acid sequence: CASSPLGEGEQYV.

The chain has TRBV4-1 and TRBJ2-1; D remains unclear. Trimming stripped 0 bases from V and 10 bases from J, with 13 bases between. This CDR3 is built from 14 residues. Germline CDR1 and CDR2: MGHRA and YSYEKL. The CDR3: CASSQDTGVREQFF. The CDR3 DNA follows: TGCGCCAGCAGCCAAGATACGGGCGTCAGGGAGCAGTTCTTC.

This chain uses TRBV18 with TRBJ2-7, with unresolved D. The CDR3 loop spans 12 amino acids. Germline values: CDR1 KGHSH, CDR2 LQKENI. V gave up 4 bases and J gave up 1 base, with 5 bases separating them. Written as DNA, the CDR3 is TGTGCCAGCTCACGTTCGTCCTACGAGCAGTACTTC. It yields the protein CASSRSSYEQYF.